The entry that follows covers one T cell receptor beta chain sequence. Its cognate antigen is unknown. This entry is derived from a study of CD8 T cells in Susac syndrome. Study results and limitations: The study conceded that relatively few individuals underwent its TCR sequencing and HLA analysis.

RNA amounts of 0.5 to 1 ug underwent reverse transcription with random hexamers. Multiplex immunoSEQ PCR targeted 54 Vbeta and 13 Jbeta TCR beta segments. TCRdb reprocessed the immunoSEQ multiplex PCR reads via MiXCR and lists one record per CDR3 protein. The sample holds approximately 150,000 distinct CDR3 sequences, 94% seen once. V shed 4 bases and J shed 1 base, with 9 bases lying between them. Germline CDR1 and CDR2: SGHTA and FQGNSA. The CDR3 spans 14 residues. TEMRA cells were FACS-enriched and CD8+ and CD4+ T cells negatively isolated. Sequenced sample: CD4+ T cells from PBMCs. This sequence joins TRBV7-2 and TRBJ2-3; no definite D call. The TCR sequence derives from a human donor in good health. The CDR3 DNA reads as TGTGCCAGCAGCTCCGTGGGCCGCACAGATACGCAGTATTTT. Translating gives CASSSVGRTDTQYF.